Presented here are 27 T cell receptor beta chains from one specimen sequenced in a study of T cells in Graves' hyperthyroidism and ophthalmopathy. RNA transcripts were the template for amplifying TCR beta CDR3 regions. Primed by the HTBI set, a first-round RT-PCR was run on the TCR CDR3. TCRdb redid the calling of the multiplex PCR reads with MiXCR, one entry per CDR3 protein. The table records 480,000 or so distinct CDR3 sequences, 46% of them present only once. The sequencing sample was made of peripheral blood or thyroid tissue (not recorded which). The receptors shown here come from an adult woman with Graves' disease, either hyperthyroidism or ophthalmopathy (not recorded which).

The rearrangement joins TRBV10-3 to TRBJ2-7; 8 positions match TRBD2. Germline V gene data show CDR1 as ENHRY and CDR2 as SYGVKD. J lost 3 bases, V lost 10 bases, and 14 bases had no gene match. The CDR3 is made up of 15 amino acids. The CDR3 protein is CASSSGIAGIYEQYF. CDR3 DNA sequence: TGTGCCAGCAGCAGTGGGATAGCGGGGATCTACGAGCAGTACTTC.

This clonotype was detected many times. The gene calls are TRBV20-1 and TRBJ1-1; D uncertain. CDR1 DFQATT and CDR2 SNEGSKA come from the germline V gene (reference sequence). Between the trimmed V and J ends, which lost 5 bases and 5 bases, there was a span of 15 bases. The CDR3 sequence is 13 residues long. In DNA, the CDR3 is TGCAGTGCTGGGCGGGGAATGGAGACTGAAGCTTTCTTT. Translation gives CSAGRGMETEAFF.

The chain links TRBV27 to TRBJ1-2, with TRBD1 as a possible D gene (5 bases). This CDR3 is built from 15 residues. Germline CDR1 reads MNHEY; CDR2 reads SMNVEV (reference sequence). V lost 6 bases, J lost 4 bases, and 18 bases lay in between. The CDR3 is CASSPRGGGIYGYTF. The CDR3 coding sequence is TGTGCCAGCAGCCCACGGGGGGGGGGGATCTATGGCTACACCTTC.

This clonotype has just one count. This sequence joins TRBV2 and TRBJ1-2; D perhaps matches TRBD1 (6 bases). CDR3 length: 13 residues. CDR1 and CDR2 from the germline V gene are SNHLY and FYNNEI. V was cut by 6 bases and J by 6 bases, with 14 bases left in between. The CDR3 spells CASRTGTPHGYTF. In DNA form, the CDR3 reads TGTGCCAGCAGAACCGGGACACCTCATGGCTACACCTTC.

The chain uses TRBV25-1 and TRBJ2-5; 8 bases map to TRBD1. The CDR3 sequence is 17 residues long. The ends lost 3 bases at V and 4 bases at J; junction bases unmatched: 13. CDR1 MGHDK and CDR2 SYGVNS come from the germline V gene. CDR3 region: CASSDSSHRGARETQYF. The CDR3 bases are TGTGCCAGCAGTGATTCCTCACACAGGGGGGCACGAGAGACCCAGTACTTC.

This clonotype was picked up a small number of times. J is TRBJ2-5 and V is TRBV7-9, with TRBD2 matching 7 bases. V lost 4 bases, J lost 2 bases, and 7 bases stayed unmatched. The CDR3 sequence is 15 residues long. CDR1 SEHNR and CDR2 FQNEAQ come from the germline V gene (reference sequence). The CDR3 coding sequence is TGTGCCAGCAGCTCCCGGGACTACACACAAGAGACCCAGTACTTC. This encodes CASSSRDYTQETQYF.

A few counts support this clonotype. The chain carries TRBV6-2 or TRBV6-3 and TRBJ2-5; 10 bases agree with TRBD2. The CDR3 is 15 residues long. The V segment lost 2 bases and the J segment 4 bases; nucleotides outside the gene matches: 4. The germline CDR1 and CDR2 sequences are MNHEY and SVGEGT. CDR3 nucleotide sequence: TGTGCCAGCAGTTACCTAGCGGGGGCTGTAGAGACCCAGTACTTC. It is translated as CASSYLAGAVETQYF.

This chain connects TRBV7-2 to TRBJ2-2, with D hard to call. Germline lookup yields CDR1 SGHTA and CDR2 FQGNSA. The CDR3 consists of 12 residues. V lost 6 bases to trimming and J lost 6 bases, with 8 bases between them. In DNA form, the CDR3 reads TGTGCCAGCAGTTTCCCCGCCGGGGAGCTGTTTTTT. Amino acids: CASSFPAGELFF.

A few counts support this clonotype. The CDR3 end shows no conserved phenylalanine or tryptophan, and so a read error is likely. V is TRBV6-1 and J is TRBJ1-2, with a possible D match to TRBD1 (5 bases). There are 14 residues in the CDR3. Germline CDR1 reads MNHNS; CDR2 reads SASEGT. V lost 7 bases, J lost 2 bases, and 14 bases lay in between. The CDR3 coding sequence is TGTGCCAGCACCAAGGGCCGGGGGAACTATGGCTACACCCTC. This translates into CASTKGRGNYGYTL.

This clonotype was counted only a few times. The genes are TRBV4-1 and TRBJ2-2; 10 bases match TRBD2. V lost 3 bases and J lost 4; bases outside the gene matches: 5. The CDR3 consists of 16 residues. Germline V lookup: CDR1 MGHRA, CDR2 YSYEKL. The CDR3 loop is CASSHKLAGPTGELFF. The CDR3 DNA follows: TGCGCCAGCAGCCACAAACTAGCGGGACCCACCGGGGAGCTGTTTTTT.

This clonotype has at least ten counts. The J gene is TRBJ1-5, the V gene TRBV6-1; D gene uncertain. The CDR3 totals 13 residues. Trimming left V 7 bases short and J 6 bases short, with 13 bases between. The germline CDR1 and CDR2 sequences are MNHNS and SASEGT. The CDR3 spells CASNRGGTQPQHF. CDR3 coding DNA: TGTGCCAGCAACCGAGGAGGAACTCAGCCCCAGCATTTT.

This clonotype has a count of ten or more. The junction shows a germline mismatch at one end, possibly a read error. This chain joins TRBV5-1 and TRBJ2-6; no definite D call. CDR1 is SGHRS, CDR2 YFSETQ, per germline. CDR3 length: 13 residues. The CDR3 DNA reads as TGTGCCAGCAGTCCAGGTGGGGCCAACGTCCTGACTTTC. Its protein is CASSPGGANVLTF.

A word on this clonotype: Given a much more abundant clone one base away, this may be a read error. The chain recombines TRBV12-3 or TRBV12-4 with TRBJ2-7; the D call may be TRBD1 or TRBD2 (5 bases each). The CDR3 runs to 13 residues. CDR3 DNA sequence: TGTGCCAGCAGAAAGGCGGGTAGGGACGAGCAGCACTTC. Translating it yields CASRKAGRDEQHF.

The chain couples TRBV20-1 to TRBJ2-3; tentatively, D is TRBD1 (6 bases). Germline CDR1 DFQATT, CDR2 SNEGSKA (reference sequence). This CDR3 spans 16 amino acids. The V end was cut by 6 bases, the J end by 1 base, with 20 bases between. CDR3 nucleotides: TGCAGTGCCCCAACGAGGGGGACGCGAGGCACAGATACGCAGTATTTT. Translated, it gives CSAPTRGTRGTDTQYF.

This sequence joins TRBV29-1 and TRBJ1-2; 12 nucleotides align to TRBD1. The CDR3 consists of 15 residues. The germline V gene encodes CDR1 SQVTM and CDR2 ANQGSEA. Germline trimming cut 7 bases from V and 0 bases from J; bases unmatched to any gene: 6. For the CDR3, the DNA is TGCAGCGCCGGGACAGGGGGCCCAGCTAACTATGGCTACACCTTC. It codes for CSAGTGGPANYGYTF.

A word on this clonotype: The junction and the germline gene differ at one end; a read error may be behind it. The chain combines TRBV15 with TRBJ1-2; D not resolved. CDR3 length equals 14 residues. Germline loops: CDR1 LNHNV, CDR2 YYDKDF (reference sequence). Written as DNA, the CDR3 is TGTGCCAGCAGCCAACCGGGAGTCCGCTATGGCTACACCTTC. Residues: CASSQPGVRYGYTF.

The rearrangement uses TRBV7-2 and TRBJ2-6; D might be TRBD2 (8 bases). Looked up from germline, CDR1 is SGHTA and CDR2 is FQGNSA. The V end was cut by 5 bases, the J end by 0 bases, with 17 bases between. The CDR3 runs 18 residues. As DNA, the CDR3 is TGTGCCAGCAGCCGCGGGGGGACAGAGTTCTCTGGGGCCAACGTCCTGACTTTC. Amino acids: CASSRGGTEFSGANVLTF.

The chain couples TRBV4-1 to TRBJ2-5; 7 bases fit TRBD2. The trim removed 1 base at V and 4 bases at J, leaving 3 bases unmatched. This CDR3 comprises 14 residues. From germline, CDR1 is MGHRA and CDR2 YSYEKL. As DNA, the CDR3 is TGCGCCAGCAGCCAAGCCCAGCGGGGAGAGACCCAGTACTTC. Amino acid sequence: CASSQAQRGETQYF.

This chain links TRBV9 with TRBJ1-2; no definite D call. The V gene's germline CDR1 is SGDLS and CDR2 YYNGEE. Trimming stripped 3 bases from V and 10 bases from J, with 10 bases between. The CDR3 contains 11 residues. As DNA, the CDR3 is TGTGCCAGCAGCGGTGTCACTGCCTACACCTTC. The encoded protein is CASSGVTAYTF.

A remark on this clonotype: At one boundary the junction diverges from the germline segment, which might be a read error. The V gene is TRBV7-2, the J gene TRBJ2-7; a weak D match, TRBD1 (6 bases). Germline V CDR1 and CDR2: SGHTA, FQGNSA. The CDR3 has 14 residues. The CDR3 nucleotides read TGTGCCAGCAGTTTAGGTGGACAGTCTGGGGGTACGGACTTC. Protein sequence: CASSLGGQSGGTDF.

The chain couples TRBV12-3 or TRBV12-4 to TRBJ2-5; TRBD1 matches 7 bases. Trimming took 5 bases from V and 7 from J; bases not matched to a gene: 16. The CDR3 covers 16 residues. The CDR3 is CASSPSDRDGQATQYF. The CDR3 region has the DNA TGTGCCAGCAGTCCCTCTGACAGGGACGGTCAGGCGACCCAGTACTTC.

The J gene is TRBJ2-7, the V gene TRBV29-1; 8 bases agree with TRBD2. From germline, CDR1 is SQVTM and CDR2 ANQGSEA. The length of the CDR3 is 12 residues. Unmatched junction bases numbered 5, after V lost 4 bases and J lost 6 bases. The chain's CDR3 is CSVVVAGIEQYF. DNA of the CDR3: TGCAGCGTTGTCGTAGCGGGAATCGAGCAGTACTTC.

This rearrangement joins TRBV9 to TRBJ1-2, with 9 positions matching TRBD1. V lost 3 bases to trimming and J lost 2 bases; unmatched junction nucleotides: 5. Germline lookup yields CDR1 SGDLS and CDR2 YYNGEE. The CDR3 has 15 amino acids. CDR3 in amino acids: CASSGGQGDNYGYTF. The CDR3 DNA reads as TGTGCCAGCAGCGGGGGACAGGGTGACAACTATGGCTACACCTTC.

This rearrangement joins TRBV7-9 to TRBJ1-1, with D maybe TRBD1 (5 bases). The length of the CDR3 is 13 residues. Germline V gene data show CDR1 as SEHNR and CDR2 as FQNEAQ (reference sequence). The V end was cut by 5 bases, the J end by 11 bases, with 18 bases between. CDR3 in DNA: TGTGCCAGCAGCCCCGGGGCTTTTCAGGATGCTTTCTTT. Its protein product is CASSPGAFQDAFF.

This chain uses TRBV20-1 with TRBJ2-5; possible D gene TRBD2, 6 bases. The germline V gene encodes CDR1 DFQATT and CDR2 SNEGSKA (reference sequence). The germline V and J ends were trimmed by 1 base and 5 bases, with 17 bases remaining between them. The CDR3 consists of 15 residues. The CDR3 reads CSARGQRGGLETQYF. DNA for the CDR3: TGCAGTGCTAGAGGACAGCGTGGGGGGTTGGAGACCCAGTACTTC.

This clonotype was seen more than once but under ten times. The gene calls are TRBV7-9 and TRBJ1-5; D not resolved. The V end lost 8 bases, the J end lost 5 bases, and 13 bases lay between the germline ends. Germline V gene lookup returns CDR1 SEHNR and CDR2 FQNEAQ (reference sequence). The CDR3 is 13 residues long. The CDR3 is CASSPAGDQPQHF. As DNA, the CDR3 is TGTGCCAGCTCACCGGCGGGAGATCAGCCCCAGCATTTT.

The chain has TRBV15 and TRBJ1-5; D unclear. Per germline, CDR1 LNHNV and CDR2 YYDKDF (reference sequence). The length of the CDR3 is 17 residues. V was pared by 0 bases and J by 3 bases, with 15 bases between. Here the CDR3 reads CATSRDQSALPNQPQHF. CDR3 coding DNA: TGTGCCACCAGCAGAGATCAGTCCGCCCTCCCCAATCAGCCCCAGCATTTT.